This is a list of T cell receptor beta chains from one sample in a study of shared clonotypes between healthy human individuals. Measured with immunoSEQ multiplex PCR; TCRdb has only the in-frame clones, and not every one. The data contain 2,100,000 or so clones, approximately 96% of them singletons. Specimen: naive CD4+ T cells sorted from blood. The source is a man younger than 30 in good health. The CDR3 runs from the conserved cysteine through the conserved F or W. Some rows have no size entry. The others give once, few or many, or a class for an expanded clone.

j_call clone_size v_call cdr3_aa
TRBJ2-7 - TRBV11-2 CASSWSPEQYF
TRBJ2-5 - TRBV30 CAWSPATRVNQETQYF
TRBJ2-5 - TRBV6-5 CASRPLTGDQETQYF
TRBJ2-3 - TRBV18 CASSQGIEADTQYF
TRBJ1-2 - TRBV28 CASSPPRNINYGYTF
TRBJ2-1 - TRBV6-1 CASQTTVYNEQFF
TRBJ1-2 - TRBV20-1 CSARDGYTF
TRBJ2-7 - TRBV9 CASSVRQGEEEQYF
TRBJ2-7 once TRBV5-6 CASSLGFGYEQYF
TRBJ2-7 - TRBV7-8 CASSLISGGSYEQYF
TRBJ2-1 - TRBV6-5 CASSNGLTNEQFF
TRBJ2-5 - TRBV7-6 CASIQLAGGPQTQYF
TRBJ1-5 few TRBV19 CASRHKLSNQPQHF
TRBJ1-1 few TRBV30 CAWVDRNTEAFF
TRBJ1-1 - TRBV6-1 CASRVEGMNTEAFF
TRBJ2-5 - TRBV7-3 CASSLNGAQETQYF
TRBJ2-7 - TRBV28 CASRKQGAYEQYF
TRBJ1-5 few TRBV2 CASSAKGQLSNQPQHF
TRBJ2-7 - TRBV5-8 CASSSGAGWSEQYF
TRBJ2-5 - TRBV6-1 CASSEGPQGAKGSQYF
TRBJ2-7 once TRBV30 CAWSRTVGAYEQYF
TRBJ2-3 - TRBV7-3 CASSAGTGASTDTQYF
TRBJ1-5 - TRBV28 CASSGGTGGDQPQHF
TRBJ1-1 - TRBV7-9 CASSLASERPGETFF
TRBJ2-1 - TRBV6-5 CASSSASLGYNEQFF
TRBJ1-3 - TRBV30 CAWSVYRKENTIYF
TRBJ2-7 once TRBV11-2 CASSLLGLAPYEQYF
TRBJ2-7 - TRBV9 CASSTTSGTYEQYF
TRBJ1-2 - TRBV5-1 CASSRTGEGGYTF
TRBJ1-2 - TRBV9 CASSATGRGYTF
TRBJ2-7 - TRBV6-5 CASSYSDRVLRGQYF
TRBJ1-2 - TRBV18 CASSPGVQDYGYTF
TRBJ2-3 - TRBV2 CASSEEDGADTQYF
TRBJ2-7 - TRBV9 CASSPTSGGSSYEQYF
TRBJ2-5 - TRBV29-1 CSVLRAETQYF
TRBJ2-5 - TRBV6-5 CASSYSFLVGAETQYF
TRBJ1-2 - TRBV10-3 CAISEVDYGYTF
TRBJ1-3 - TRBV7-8 CASSYTPRSSGNTIYF
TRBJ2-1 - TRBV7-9 CASSPRAQIGAGYNEQFF
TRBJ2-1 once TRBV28 CASSTPLGQPYTTYNEQFF
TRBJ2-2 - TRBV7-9 CASSHSGLATNTGELFF
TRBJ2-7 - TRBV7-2 CASSLEPHSGGEQYF
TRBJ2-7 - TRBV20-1 CSARWLNEQYF
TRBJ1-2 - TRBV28 CASSGTGRGEGYTF
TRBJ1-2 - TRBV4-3 CASSQVGLGDRYTF
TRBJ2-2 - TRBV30 CAWSVSAGGPTGELFF
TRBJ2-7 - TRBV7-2 CASSSSGGVSYEQYF
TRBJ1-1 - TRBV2 CASRAHDRDTEAFF
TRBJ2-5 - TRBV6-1 CASSQGFGQETQYF
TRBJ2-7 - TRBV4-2 CASSQRVGTSVTYEQYF